These 14 T cell receptor beta chains came from one sample sequenced in a study of CD8 T cells in ankylosing spondylitis. Study conclusions and caveats: Made up of several highly homologous variants, a TCR beta motif appeared characteristic of ankylosing spondylitis blood.

TCRdb analysed the 5' RACE reads with MiXCR anew, one entry per CDR3 protein. The sample records approximately 540,000 distinct CDR3 sequences, more than 9.5% being singletons. These receptors are not linked to any known antigen. Input material: blood, either unsorted or a sorted T cell fraction (not recorded which). These TCRs come from a male donor with ankylosing spondylitis.

The chain uses TRBV28 and TRBJ1-5, with TRBD1 as a possible D gene (5 bases). The CDR3 has 14 amino acids. V lost 7 bases, J lost 5 bases, and 15 bases lay in between. Germline V lookup: CDR1 MDHEN, CDR2 SYDVKM. In nucleotides, the CDR3 is TGTGCCAGCACCATACCCCAGGGAGATCAGCCCCAGCATTTT. Amino acid sequence: CASTIPQGDQPQHF.

J is TRBJ1-2 and V is TRBV20-1; 7 bases fit TRBD1. The junction had 9 bases not matched to a gene; V was cut back by 2 bases and J by 6 bases. The CDR3 is 14 amino acids. The germline V gene has CDR1 DFQATT and CDR2 SNEGSKA (reference sequence). Written as DNA, the CDR3 is TGCAGTGCTAGACGGCAGGGGGAAGAAAATGGCTACACCTTC. Translated: CSARRQGEENGYTF.

This clonotype has a handful of counts. V usage is TRBV5-1 and J usage is TRBJ2-1, with a weak D call TRBD2 (6 bases). The CDR3 is 16 residues long. The germline V gene has CDR1 SGHRS and CDR2 YFSETQ. Between the trimmed V and J ends, which lost 4 bases and 4 bases, there was a span of 18 bases. The DNA for the CDR3 is TGCGCCAGCAGCCTCACTAGCAATTCGGCTTACAATGAGCAGTTCTTC. Translating gives CASSLTSNSAYNEQFF. The whole variable domain, filled in from reference TRBV5-1 and TRBJ2-1, reads KAGVTQTPRYLIKTRGQQVTLSCSPISGHRSVSWYQQTPGQGLQFLFEYFSETQRNKGNFPGRFSGRQFSNSRSEMNVSTLELGDSALYLCASSLTSNSAYNEQFFGPGTRLTVL.

The sample holds many counts of this clonotype. The chain combines TRBV3-1 with TRBJ2-1, with D unclear. Germline V gives CDR1 LGHDT, CDR2 YNNKEL (reference sequence). The CDR3 is made up of 11 amino acids. Trimming shortened V by 5 bases and J by 9 bases, and 8 bases separated the two germline ends. The CDR3 protein is CASSSGREQFF. The CDR3 coding sequence is TGTGCCAGCAGCTCCGGGCGTGAGCAGTTCTTC.

This clonotype was counted only a few times. V and J are TRBV7-9 and TRBJ1-5, with 8 nucleotides matching TRBD1. V was clipped by 5 bases and J by 0 bases; unmatched bases: 3. The CDR3 is 15 residues long. The germline V gene has CDR1 SEHNR and CDR2 FQNEAQ (reference sequence). The CDR3 DNA follows: TGTGCCAGCAGCGGACAGGGAGATAGCAATCAGCCCCAGCATTTT. This codes for CASSGQGDSNQPQHF. Filled out from reference TRBV7-9 and TRBJ1-5, the complete variable domain reads DTGVSQNPRHKITKRGQNVTFRCDPISEHNRLYWYRQTLGQGPEFLTYFQNEAQLEKSRLLSDRFSAERPKGSFSTLEIQRTEQGDSAMYLCASSGQGDSNQPQHFGDGTRLSIL.

This clonotype has at least ten counts. The chain combines TRBV29-1 with TRBJ1-3, with a weak D call TRBD1 (5 bases). The V gene's germline CDR1 is SQVTM and CDR2 ANQGSEA. The CDR3 is made up of 15 amino acids. V was trimmed by 4 bases and J by 0 bases, leaving 13 bases between them. CDR3 amino acids: CSVGDLSSSGNTIYF. The CDR3 nucleotides read TGCAGCGTTGGGGACCTCTCGAGCTCTGGAAACACCATATATTTT.

This clonotype was counted between two and nine times. The CDR3 DNA is TGTGCCAGCAGCCCCGTTTCGGGGGGCGGTGGAGATACGCAGTATTTT. Translated, it gives CASSPVSGGGGDTQYF. The chain links TRBV13 to TRBJ2-3; TRBD2 might be the D (7 bases). Germline CDR1 is PRHDT and CDR2 is FYEKMQ (reference sequence). CDR3 length: 16 residues. Trimming shortened V by 5 bases and J by 5 bases, and 20 bases separated the two germline ends.

The chain has TRBV5-1 and TRBJ1-4; D gene ambiguous. The CDR3 length is 15 residues. Looked up from germline, CDR1 is SGHRS and CDR2 is YFSETQ. V was cut by 0 bases and J by 0 bases, with 6 bases left in between. This CDR3 reads CASSLGDATNEKLFF. DNA of the CDR3: TGCGCCAGCAGCTTGGGCGATGCAACTAATGAAAAACTGTTTTTT.

This clonotype showed up many times. V usage is TRBV15 and J usage is TRBJ1-2, with no clear D. The V end was cut by 0 bases, the J end by 8 bases, with 7 bases between. The CDR3 loop spans 12 amino acids. Per germline, CDR1 LNHNV and CDR2 YYDKDF (reference sequence). Here the CDR3 reads CATSRDRGGYTF. The CDR3 DNA sequence: TGTGCCACCAGCAGAGATCGAGGCGGCTACACCTTC.

This clonotype was picked up a small number of times. V gene TRBV5-1 combines with J gene TRBJ2-3; D unresolved. Germline CDR1 is SGHRS and CDR2 is YFSETQ. The CDR3 has 15 residues. The V end was cut by 0 bases, the J end by 0 bases, with 8 bases between. In DNA, the CDR3 is TGCGCCAGCAGCTTGGAGGGCTGGAGCACAGATACGCAGTATTTT. Protein: CASSLEGWSTDTQYF.

In this sample, this clonotype turned up a few times. The rearrangement uses TRBV15 and TRBJ2-1; D call uncertain. Germline V gene lookup returns CDR1 LNHNV and CDR2 YYDKDF (reference sequence). The CDR3 has 15 residues. Trimming shortened V by 0 bases and J by 7 bases, and 13 bases separated the two germline ends. The CDR3 DNA follows: TGTGCCACCAGCAGAGATTTGACTGGTGGAAATGAGCAGTTCTTC. Translation: CATSRDLTGGNEQFF.

The chain recombines TRBV6-4 with TRBJ2-3; perhaps TRBD2 as D (5 bases). The CDR3 extends over 14 amino acids. Trimming pared 3 bases from V and 6 bases from J, leaving 13 bases between. The V gene's germline CDR1 is MRHNA and CDR2 SNTAGT. CDR3 in amino acids: CASSEGLGEDTQYF. The CDR3 DNA follows: TGTGCCAGCAGTGAAGGGCTCGGGGAGGATACGCAGTATTTT.

Only a few counts were recorded for this clonotype. This chain connects TRBV25-1 to TRBJ1-4; D is undetermined. Trimming removed 2 bases at V and 0 bases at J, with 7 bases between. The V gene's germline CDR1 is MGHDK and CDR2 SYGVNS. The CDR3 covers 15 residues. Written as DNA, the CDR3 is TGTGCCAGCAGTGAACCCCACCCAACTAATGAAAAACTGTTTTTT. Translated, it gives CASSEPHPTNEKLFF. The full variable domain, rest sourced from reference TRBV25-1 and TRBJ1-4, is EADIYQTPRYLVIGTGKKITLECSQTMGHDKMYWYQQDPGMELHLIHYSYGVNSTEKGDLSSESTVSRIRTEHFPLTLESARPSHTSQYLCASSEPHPTNEKLFFGSGTQLSVL.

This clonotype has a handful of counts. The rearrangement uses TRBV11-2 and TRBJ2-1; 8 bases match TRBD2. Germline trimming cut 4 bases from V and 4 bases from J; bases unmatched to any gene: 6. The CDR3 has 15 residues. Germline CDR1 is SGHAT and CDR2 is FQNNGV. The CDR3 bases are TGTGCCAGCAGCTCGGATATAGCGGGGTACAATGAGCAGTTCTTC. Its translation: CASSSDIAGYNEQFF.